This T cell receptor beta chain appears in the sequencing data of a study of T-cell reconstitution after alpha-beta-depleted transplantation in children. Study-level results: At around two months after transplant, the alpha-beta T cells were reportedly derived from several hundred expanded clones that came from non-depleted graft cells.

This clonotype was seen a few times. Its specificity is unknown. The library targeted TCRbeta and was prepared with unique molecular identifiers. TCRdb independently ran MiXCR on the PCR reads; one entry per CDR3 protein. There are hundreds of thousands of distinct CDR3 sequences in the sample; 15% to 20% occur only once, and around 28% lies in the top ten. Trimming removed 3 bases from V and 7 bases from J, with 10 bases in between. Germline lookup yields CDR1 SQVTM and CDR2 ANQGSEA. This CDR3 has 12 amino acids. This sequence originates from a boy under two years old who had a stem cell transplant for Wiskott-Aldrich syndrome, so the T cells may come from the graft donor. The chain uses TRBV29-1 and TRBJ2-1, with D possibly matching TRBD1 (7 bases). This specimen consisted of PBMCs, mostly from graft donor cells, obtained 360 days after TCRalphabeta/CD19-depleted stem cell transplant. CDR3 sequence (DNA): TGCAGCGTTGAGACAGGGAGGAATGAGCAGTTCTTC. Translation gives CSVETGRNEQFF.